This T cell receptor (beta chain) was documented in a study of cytomegalovirus exposure and HLA in healthy donors. Whole-study findings and limits: Sequencing likely generated an artifact that appeared as a cluster of highly shared sequence variants. A later look showed TCR association rates differing by HLA locus, highest for DRB1 and lowest for HLA-C.

Trimming took 5 bases from V and 8 from J; bases not matched to a gene: 3. The CDR3 extends over 12 amino acids. Germline CDR1 is SGHTA and CDR2 is FQGTGA. Concerning this clone: Its antigen is still unknown.

In the PCR, 60 Vbeta and 13 Jbeta primers were used. Some clones are missing from TCRdb's copy, which holds only in-frame ones; the method was immunoSEQ multiplex PCR. The sample records approximately 180,000 clones, about four fifths being singletons. The material sequenced was PBMCs. The sequence was collected from a man younger than 35 in good health and CMV-seronegative. The V gene is TRBV7-3, the J gene TRBJ2-1; 7 bases agree with TRBD1. In nucleotides, the CDR3 is TGTGCCAGCAGCCTAGGGGGCCATGAGCAGTTCTTC. Residues: CASSLGGHEQFF.